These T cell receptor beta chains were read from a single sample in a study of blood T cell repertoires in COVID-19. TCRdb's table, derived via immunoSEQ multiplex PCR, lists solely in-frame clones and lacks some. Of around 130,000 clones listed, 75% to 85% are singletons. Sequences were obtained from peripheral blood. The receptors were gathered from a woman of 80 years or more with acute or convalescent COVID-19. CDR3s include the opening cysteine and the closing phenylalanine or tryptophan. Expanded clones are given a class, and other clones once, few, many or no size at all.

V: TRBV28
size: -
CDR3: CASSFVRATSAQYF

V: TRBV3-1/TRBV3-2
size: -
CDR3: CASSLGTGWDQPQHF

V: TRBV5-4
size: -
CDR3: CASSLSARDRVGGYTF

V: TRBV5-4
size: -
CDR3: CASSSWTGQETQYF

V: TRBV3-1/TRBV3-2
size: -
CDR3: CASSGGQGNGYTF

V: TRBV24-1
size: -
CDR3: CATSDLMAPSGQFF

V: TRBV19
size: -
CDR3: CASSIRRGTQYF

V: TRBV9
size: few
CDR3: CASSAGLSSGNTIYF

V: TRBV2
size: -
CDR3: CASSENTVEQYF

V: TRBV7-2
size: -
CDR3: CASSLLPGVPYNEQFF

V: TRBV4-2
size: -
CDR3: CASSQVGGGARWNEQYF

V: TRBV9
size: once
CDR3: CASSAYSGKTYNEQFF

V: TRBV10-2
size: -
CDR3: CASMRTGASSYNEQFF

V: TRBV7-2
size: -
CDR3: CASSPWSGRASEQFF

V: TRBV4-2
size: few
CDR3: CASSSGLAEAPQFTDTQYF

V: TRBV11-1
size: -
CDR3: CASSDQGYEQYF

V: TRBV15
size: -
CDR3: CATSRAPSGGYEQYF

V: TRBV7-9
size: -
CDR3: CASSTKQGSMDNEQFF

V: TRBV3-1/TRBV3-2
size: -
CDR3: CASSQDIGQPLHF

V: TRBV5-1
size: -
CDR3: CASSLVGGTSYNEQFF

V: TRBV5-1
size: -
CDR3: CASSFGLAGQETQYF

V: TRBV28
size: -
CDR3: CASSLPGGANYGYTF

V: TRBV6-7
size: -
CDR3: CASSYPGNYGYTF

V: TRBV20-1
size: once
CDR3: CRPMTGSGYTF

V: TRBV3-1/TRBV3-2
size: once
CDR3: CASSPRQGSSPLHF

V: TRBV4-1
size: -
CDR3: CASSQVRGGVILEKLFF